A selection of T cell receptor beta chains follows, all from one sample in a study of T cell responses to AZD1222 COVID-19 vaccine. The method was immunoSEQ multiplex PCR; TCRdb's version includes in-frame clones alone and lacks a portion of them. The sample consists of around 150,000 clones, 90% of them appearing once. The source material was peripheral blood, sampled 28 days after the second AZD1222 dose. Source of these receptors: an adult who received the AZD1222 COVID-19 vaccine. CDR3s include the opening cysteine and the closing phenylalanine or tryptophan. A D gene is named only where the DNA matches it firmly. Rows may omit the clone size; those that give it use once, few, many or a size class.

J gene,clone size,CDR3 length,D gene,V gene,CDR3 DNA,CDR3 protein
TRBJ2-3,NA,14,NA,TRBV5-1,TGCGCCAGCAGCTCGGGACAACTCACAGATACGCAGTATTTT,CASSSGQLTDTQYF
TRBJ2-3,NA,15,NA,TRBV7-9,TGTGCCAGCAGCCCAGCTAGAAATCTCCCAGATACGCAGTATTTT,CASSPARNLPDTQYF
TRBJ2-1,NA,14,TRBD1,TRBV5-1,TGCGCCAGCAGCTCGACCGGGACAGGGGATGAGCAGTTCTTC,CASSSTGTGDEQFF
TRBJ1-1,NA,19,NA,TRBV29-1,TGCAGCGTTGCTCTCCCGACATCTTGGGAACGATCTTTGAACACTGAAGCTTTCTTT,CSVALPTSWERSLNTEAFF
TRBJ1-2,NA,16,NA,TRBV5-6,TGTGCCAGCAGCTTGGACGGTCGACAGACCGGCTATGGCTACACCTTC,CASSLDGRQTGYGYTF
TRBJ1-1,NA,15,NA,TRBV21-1,TGTGCCAGCATCCCGGGGAGGGATGAAAACACTGAAGCTTTCTTT,CASIPGRDENTEAFF
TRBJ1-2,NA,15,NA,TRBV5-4,TGTGCCAGCAGCTCACCTCGAGGGGCGGGGTATGGCTACACCTTC,CASSSPRGAGYGYTF
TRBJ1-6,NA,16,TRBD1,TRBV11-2,TGTGCCAGCAGCTTATTCCAGACAGGGAGCAATTCACCCCTCCACTTT,CASSLFQTGSNSPLHF
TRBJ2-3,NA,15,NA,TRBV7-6,TGTGCCAGCAGCTCGACGGGCCTTTACACAGATACGCAGTATTTT,CASSSTGLYTDTQYF
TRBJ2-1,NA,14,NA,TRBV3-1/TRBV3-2,TGTGCCAGCAGCCAGGCGGGTCCTCGCAATGAGCAGTTCTTC,CASSQAGPRNEQFF
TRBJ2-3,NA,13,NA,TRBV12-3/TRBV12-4,TGTGCCAGCAGATTAATCAGGGGTGATACGCAGTATTTT,CASRLIRGDTQYF
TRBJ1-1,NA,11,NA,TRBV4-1,TGCGCCAGTCAGGGGCACACTGAAGCTTTCTTT,CASQGHTEAFF
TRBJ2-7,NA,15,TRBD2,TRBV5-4,TGTGCCAGCAGCTTGGGGACTAGCGGTTCCTACGAGCAGTACTTC,CASSLGTSGSYEQYF
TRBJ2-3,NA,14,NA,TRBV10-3,TGTGCCATCAGTGCCAGGGTGGACACAGATACGCAGTATTTT,CAISARVDTDTQYF
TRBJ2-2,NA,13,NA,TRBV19,TGTGCCAGTAGTTTAACCTACACCGGGGAGCTGTTTTTT,CASSLTYTGELFF
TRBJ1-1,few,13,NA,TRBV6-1,TGTGCCAGCAGTGAAACGACGAGCACTGAAGCTTTCTTT,CASSETTSTEAFF
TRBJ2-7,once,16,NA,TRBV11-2,TGTGCCAGCAGCTTAGATGGGGGGGCAATCTCCTACGAGCAGTACTTC,CASSLDGGAISYEQYF
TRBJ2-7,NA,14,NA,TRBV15,TGTGCCACCAGCAGAGATAAGGGGGGCTACGAGCAGTACTTC,CATSRDKGGYEQYF
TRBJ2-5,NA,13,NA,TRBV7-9,TGTGCCAGCAGGCAAACCAGGGAGGAGACCCAGTACTTC,CASRQTREETQYF
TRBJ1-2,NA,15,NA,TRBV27,TGTGCCAGCAGTTTAGGGGGACAAACTCACTATGGCTACACCTTC,CASSLGGQTHYGYTF
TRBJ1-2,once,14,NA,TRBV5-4,TGTGCCAGCAGCTTGAAGGGAGCTAACTATGGCTACACCTTC,CASSLKGANYGYTF
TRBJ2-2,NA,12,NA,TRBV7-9,TGTGCCAGCAGCTTAGTCACCGGGGAGCTGTTTTTT,CASSLVTGELFF
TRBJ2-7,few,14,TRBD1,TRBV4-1,TGCGCCAGCAGCCAAGAAAGGGGGCTGCACGAGCAGTACTTC,CASSQERGLHEQYF
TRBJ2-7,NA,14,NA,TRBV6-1,TGTGCCAGCAGTGATGAGGGCCGCAACTACGAGCAGTACTTC,CASSDEGRNYEQYF
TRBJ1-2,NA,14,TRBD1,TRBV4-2,TGTGCCAGCAGCACGACAGGGTTTGACTATGGCTACACCTTC,CASSTTGFDYGYTF
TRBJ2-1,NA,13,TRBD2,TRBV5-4,TGTGCCAGCGCGGGGGACTTATACAATGAGCAGTTCTTC,CASAGDLYNEQFF
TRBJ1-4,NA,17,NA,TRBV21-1,TGTGCCAGCAGCAAAGTCAGGGAGGGGACACCCAATGAAAAACTGTTTTTT,CASSKVREGTPNEKLFF
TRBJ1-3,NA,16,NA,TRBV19,TGTGCCAGTAGTTCTTCAGGGACCACCTTCGGAAACACCATATATTTT,CASSSSGTTFGNTIYF
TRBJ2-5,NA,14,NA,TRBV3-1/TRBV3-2,TGTGCCAGCAGCCCCGGCTCAGGGTTAGAGACCCAGTACTTC,CASSPGSGLETQYF
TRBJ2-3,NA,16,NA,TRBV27,TGTGCCAGCAGTTTAGTCGGGACCATTCAGGCAGATACGCAGTATTTT,CASSLVGTIQADTQYF
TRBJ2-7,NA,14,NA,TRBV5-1,TGCGCCAGCAGCCTTTCATTTAGCTCCTACGAGCAGTACTTC,CASSLSFSSYEQYF
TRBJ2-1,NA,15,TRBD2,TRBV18,TGTGCCAGCTCACCGGGACTAGCGGGAATTGGTGAGCAGTTCTTC,CASSPGLAGIGEQFF
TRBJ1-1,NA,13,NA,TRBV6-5,TGTGCCAGCGTAGGAGCCGGGGCCACTGAAGCTTTCTTT,CASVGAGATEAFF
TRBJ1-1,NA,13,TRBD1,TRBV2,TGTGCCAGCACCAGACAGGGGGGGAATGAAGCTTTCTTT,CASTRQGGNEAFF
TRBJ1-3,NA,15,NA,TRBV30,TGTGCCTGGAGCCGGAGACGAGTATCTGGAAACACCATATATTTT,CAWSRRRVSGNTIYF
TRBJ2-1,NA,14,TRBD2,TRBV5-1,TGCGCCAGCAGTACTAGCGGGAGCTGGAATGAGCAGTTCTTC,CASSTSGSWNEQFF
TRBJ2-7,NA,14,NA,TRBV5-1,TGCGCCAGCAGCTTGGAAGACGGATCCTACGAGCAGTACTTC,CASSLEDGSYEQYF
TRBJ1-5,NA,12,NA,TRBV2,TGTGCCAGCAGTGAAGGGGGTCAGCCCCAGCATTTT,CASSEGGQPQHF
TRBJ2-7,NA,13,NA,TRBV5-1,TGCGCCAGCAGCTTTCAGGTGGACTACGAGCAGTACTTC,CASSFQVDYEQYF
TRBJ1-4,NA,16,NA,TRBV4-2,TGTGCCAGCAGCCAAGATTATGGGGCAGGGCGGGAAAAACTGTTTTTT,CASSQDYGAGREKLFF
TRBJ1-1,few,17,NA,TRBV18,TGTGCCAGCTCACCACGAGGGGACGGGTCAGGGAACACTGAAGCTTTCTTT,CASSPRGDGSGNTEAFF
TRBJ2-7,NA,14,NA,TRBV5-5,TGTGCCAGCAGCCCGCCGACTGGCGGGTACGAGCAGTACTTC,CASSPPTGGYEQYF
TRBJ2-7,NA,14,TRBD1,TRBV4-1,TGCGCCAGCAGCCAAGATCCACAGGGGTACGAGCAGTACTTC,CASSQDPQGYEQYF
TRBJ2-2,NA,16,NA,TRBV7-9,TGTGCCAGCAGCTCTTGGGGCGTCGCGAACACCGGGGAGCTGTTTTTT,CASSSWGVANTGELFF
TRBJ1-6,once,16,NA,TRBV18,TGTGCCAGCTCACCCCAAGGACGAACCAGGGGTTCACCCCTCCACTTT,CASSPQGRTRGSPLHF
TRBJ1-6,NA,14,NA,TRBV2,TGTGCCAGCTCCCGGGACGTCTATAATTCACCCCTCCACTTT,CASSRDVYNSPLHF
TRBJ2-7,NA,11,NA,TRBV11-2,TGTGCCAGCAGCTTAGGCAACGAGCAGTACTTC,CASSLGNEQYF
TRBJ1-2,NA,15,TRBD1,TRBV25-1,TGTGCCAGCAGTGCTCGACAGGGGGGGGAATATGGCTACACCTTC,CASSARQGGEYGYTF
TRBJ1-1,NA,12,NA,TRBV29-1,TGCAGCGTTGTCTCGGAGAACACTGAAGCTTTCTTT,CSVVSENTEAFF
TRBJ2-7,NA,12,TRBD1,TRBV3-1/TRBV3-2,TGTGCCAGCTCCGGGACAGGGGGCGGGCAGTACTTC,CASSGTGGGQYF
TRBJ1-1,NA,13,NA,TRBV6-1,TGTGCCAGCAGTGAAACTCGGAGAGACGCAGCTTTCTTT,CASSETRRDAAFF
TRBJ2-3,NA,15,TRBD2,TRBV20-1,TGCAGTGCTAGTTCGCGGGAGGGCCTATCAGATACGCAGTATTTT,CSASSREGLSDTQYF
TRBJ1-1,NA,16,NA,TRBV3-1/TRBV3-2,TGTGCCAGCAGCCAAGATCCGGGACGGAAGAACACTGAAGCTTTCTTT,CASSQDPGRKNTEAFF
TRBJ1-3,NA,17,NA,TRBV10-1,TGCGCCAGCAGCCACTCGACGGGACGGAGCTCTGGAAACACCATATATTTT,CASSHSTGRSSGNTIYF
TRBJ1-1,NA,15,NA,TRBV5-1,TGCGCCAGCAGCTTGGGGGTGGATTTGAACACTGAAGCTTTCTTT,CASSLGVDLNTEAFF
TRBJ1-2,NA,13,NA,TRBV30,TGTGCCTGGAGTCCGTCCCTCTCAGATGGCTACACCTTC,CAWSPSLSDGYTF
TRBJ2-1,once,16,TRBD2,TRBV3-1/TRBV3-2,TGTGCCAGCAGGGTAGGGACTAGCGGGAGGGCCCATGAGCAGTTCTTC,CASRVGTSGRAHEQFF
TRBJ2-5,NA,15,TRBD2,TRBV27,TGTGCCAGCAGAGCCAGCGGGAGGGCCAGGGAGACCCAGTACTTC,CASRASGRARETQYF
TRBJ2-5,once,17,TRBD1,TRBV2,TGTGCCAGCAGTGCGAATCCTGGACAGGGGGGATCGGAGACCCAGTACTTC,CASSANPGQGGSETQYF
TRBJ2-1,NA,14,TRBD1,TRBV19,TGTGCCAGTAGTCCCAGACAGGGAGCTTTTGAGCAGTTCTTC,CASSPRQGAFEQFF